One sample yielded the 14 T cell receptor beta chains listed below, sequenced in a study of ipilimumab plus nivolumab after autologous stem cell transplantation. The protocol was immunoSEQ multiplex PCR, while the TCRdb copy is restricted to in-frame clones and leaves out a portion. The sample lists 15,000 to 20,000 clones, approximately 71% occurring once. Sequenced here: PBMCs, sampled in a trial of ipilimumab plus nivolumab as post-transplant consolidation. The receptors shown here come from a male donor with diffuse large B-cell lymphoma.

This clone was picked up many times. The chain joins TRBV10-3 to TRBJ2-7, with D possibly matching TRBD2 (6 bases). Germline CDR1 reads ENHRY; CDR2 reads SYGVKD. This CDR3 is built from 13 residues. The V end lost 4 bases, the J end lost 6 bases, and 13 bases lay between the germline ends. The CDR3 nucleotides read TGTGCCATCAGTGTGGGGGGTCCCAGCGAGCAGTACTTC. Translating gives CAISVGGPSEQYF.

The V gene is TRBV2, the J gene TRBJ2-3; TRBD2 matches 12 bases. CDR1 is SNHLY and CDR2 is FYNNEI in the germline V gene. With V trimmed by 3 bases and J by 5 bases, 9 bases remained unmatched. The CDR3 runs 17 residues. The CDR3 sequence: CASSEGLAGPAVDTQYF. As DNA, the CDR3 is TGTGCCAGCAGTGAGGGACTAGCGGGCCCGGCTGTAGATACGCAGTATTTT.

V gene TRBV10-3 combines with J gene TRBJ2-2; weak D call: TRBD2 (6 bases). The CDR3 has 17 amino acids. V dropped 6 bases and J dropped 5 bases, with 22 bases sitting between them. CDR1 is ENHRY, CDR2 SYGVKD, per germline. The CDR3 protein is CAISGRDGRGATGELFF. The CDR3 DNA is TGTGCCATCAGCGGACGGGATGGGCGGGGTGCTACCGGGGAGCTGTTTTTT.

This chain links TRBV30 with TRBJ1-2; 10 bases line up with TRBD1. V lost 4 bases, J lost 4 bases, and 9 bases stayed unmatched. CDR1 and CDR2 from the germline V gene are GTSNPN and SVGIG (reference sequence). The CDR3 length is 15 residues. CDR3 amino acids: CAWTRQGAAPYGYTF. The DNA for the CDR3 is TGTGCCTGGACCAGACAGGGGGCCGCGCCCTATGGCTACACCTTC.

This clone came up once. This sequence joins TRBV5-6 and TRBJ1-1, with TRBD1 as a possible D gene (5 bases). V dropped 1 base and J dropped 4 bases, with 11 bases sitting between them. Germline-derived CDR1 and CDR2 are SGHDT and YYEEEE. CDR3 length equals 14 residues. The CDR3 sequence is CASSLFWRGTEAFF. DNA for the CDR3: TGTGCCAGCAGCTTGTTTTGGAGGGGCACTGAAGCTTTCTTT.

The chain carries TRBV5-1 and TRBJ2-2; TRBD1 aligns across 7 bases. CDR3 size: 14 residues. Germline V gene sequence: CDR1 SGHRS, CDR2 YFSETQ. The V segment lost 4 bases and the J segment 6 bases; nucleotides outside the gene matches: 6. The CDR3 coding sequence is TGCGCCAGCAGCGAACAGGGGTCGGCCGGGGAGCTGTTTTTT. Its translation is CASSEQGSAGELFF. Full variable domain (outside the CDR3, taken from reference TRBV5-1 and TRBJ2-2): KAGVTQTPRYLIKTRGQQVTLSCSPISGHRSVSWYQQTPGQGLQFLFEYFSETQRNKGNFPGRFSGRQFSNSRSEMNVSTLELGDSALYLCASSEQGSAGELFFGEGSRLTVL.

This clone was counted ten times or more. This rearrangement joins TRBV4-3 to TRBJ1-6; no definite D call. CDR1 is LGHNA, CDR2 YSLEER, per germline. V was clipped by 0 bases and J by 13 bases, with 16 bases between them. CDR3 length equals 15 residues. The CDR3 sequence is CASSQEGSLRLPLHF. The CDR3 coding sequence is TGCGCCAGCAGCCAAGAGGGCAGCCTTAGGCTGCCCCTCCACTTT.

The CDR3 sequence is CASSLDRGGTNEKLFF. The CDR3 DNA follows: TGCGCCAGCAGCTTGGATCGGGGAGGGACGAATGAAAAACTGTTTTTT. This sequence joins TRBV5-1 and TRBJ1-4; D is perhaps TRBD1 (5 bases). Between the trimmed V and J ends, which lost 0 bases and 5 bases, there was a span of 14 bases. In germline, CDR1 is SGHRS, CDR2 YFSETQ. CDR3 size: 16 residues.

The chain links TRBV9 to TRBJ2-3, with 8 bases identical to TRBD2. Per the germline V gene, CDR1 is SGDLS and CDR2 is YYNGEE. Germline trimming cut 3 bases from V and 4 bases from J; bases unmatched to any gene: 7. This CDR3 has 15 amino acids. CDR3 DNA sequence: TGTGCCAGCAGCGATAGCGGGGCTAGTGCAGATACGCAGTATTTT. This sequence encodes CASSDSGASADTQYF.

A few counts support this clone. CDR3 bases: TGCGCCAGCAGCTTGGGGGACAGGCCATTCACAGATACGCAGTATTTT. Protein product: CASSLGDRPFTDTQYF. The V gene is TRBV5-1, the J gene TRBJ2-3; 8 bases line up with TRBD1. Germline V gene sequence: CDR1 SGHRS, CDR2 YFSETQ. After removal of 0 bases from V and 2 bases from J, the junction contained 5 bases not matched to a gene. The CDR3 covers 16 residues. Together with reference TRBV5-1 and TRBJ2-3, the CDR3 gives the full variable domain: KAGVTQTPRYLIKTRGQQVTLSCSPISGHRSVSWYQQTPGQGLQFLFEYFSETQRNKGNFPGRFSGRQFSNSRSEMNVSTLELGDSALYLCASSLGDRPFTDTQYFGPGTRLTVL.

This clone is classed as medium-sized. The gene calls are TRBV29-1 and TRBJ1-5, with D uncertain. Germline CDR1 reads SQVTM; CDR2 reads ANQGSEA. There are 13 residues in the CDR3. V dropped 4 bases and J dropped 3 bases, with 10 bases sitting between them. The CDR3 nucleotides read TGCAGCGTTGGTTTGGAATACAATCAGCCCCAGCATTTT. Protein sequence: CSVGLEYNQPQHF.

V gene TRBV6-6 combines with J gene TRBJ1-2, with 9 bases that match TRBD1. The germline V gene encodes CDR1 MNHNY and CDR2 SVGAGI (reference sequence). Trimming removed 5 bases from V and 9 bases from J; junction bases left unmatched: 13. The CDR3 covers 15 residues. The CDR3 protein is CASSTAGTGTSSYTF. DNA for the CDR3: TGTGCCAGCAGTACCGCCGGGACAGGGACAAGTAGCTACACCTTC.

Sample share makes this clone medium-sized. The chain uses TRBV12-5 and TRBJ1-1; D remains unclear. CDR1 LGHNT and CDR2 FRNRAP come from the germline V gene. Trimming pared 3 bases from V and 5 bases from J, leaving 10 bases between. The CDR3 is 13 residues long. CDR3 DNA sequence: TGTGCTAGTGGTTTCTCATCGGGAACTGAAGCTTTCTTT. Residues: CASGFSSGTEAFF.

The chain employs TRBV9 and TRBJ2-2, with no clear D. The V end lost 2 bases, the J end lost 5 bases, and 7 bases lay between the germline ends. CDR3 size: 13 residues. The germline CDR1 and CDR2 sequences are SGDLS and YYNGEE. CDR3 nucleotides: TGTGCCAGCAGCGTTGACCTGACCGGGGAGCTGTTTTTT. Amino acids: CASSVDLTGELFF.